A single sample gave rise to the 26 T cell receptor beta chains below, sequenced in a study of tumor and adjacent non-tumor tissue in lung cancer. The template was RNA from unsorted bulk tissue. The library came from three nested PCR rounds adapted from ARM-PCR protocols. TCRdb processed the multiplex PCR reads anew with MiXCR; each CDR3 protein has one entry. The sample carries 65,000 to 80,000 distinct CDR3 sequences, roughly 72% recorded once. The sequencing sample was made of lung tumor tissue. The receptors were gathered from a man in his 60s with non-small cell lung cancer.

This clonotype has only a few counts. V is TRBV29-1 and J is TRBJ2-3, with D perhaps matching TRBD1 or TRBD2 (5 bases each). The CDR3 spans 15 residues. CDR1 and CDR2 (germline): SQVTM, ANQGSEA. Trimming took off 3 bases at V and 9 bases at J, with 22 bases between the two ends. The CDR3 bases are TGCAGCGTTGAGTCCGGGGCGACTGGCATAGACACGCAGTATTTT. Protein sequence: CSVESGATGIDTQYF.

Remarks on this clonotype: One end of the junction fails to match germline, which may point to a read error. The chain carries TRBV6-5 and TRBJ1-3, with D possibly TRBD1 on 6 matching bases. There are 15 residues in the CDR3. The germline gives CDR1 MNHEY, CDR2 SVGAGI. The CDR3 loop reads CTSSLQGRSGNTIYF. CDR3 DNA sequence: TGTACCAGCAGCTTACAGGGTCGCTCTGGAAACACAATATATTTT.

Turning to this clonotype: This likely comes from a read error, as the CDR3 has no conserved phenylalanine or tryptophan at its end. The chain uses TRBV29-1 and TRBJ2-1; no reliable D call. Trimming pared 5 bases from V and 13 bases from J, leaving 15 bases between. Germline V gene sequence: CDR1 SQVTM, CDR2 ANQGSEA. This CDR3 spans 11 amino acids. The CDR3 reads CSVYLVIEQFI. Written as DNA, the CDR3 is TGCAGCGTTTACCTAGTCATCGAACAGTTCATC.

At least ten counts were recorded for this clonotype. The V call is TRBV7-9, the J call TRBJ2-3; D is unclear. Per the germline V gene, CDR1 is SEHNR and CDR2 is FQNEAQ (reference sequence). Trimming removed 3 bases at V and 5 bases at J, with 9 bases between. The CDR3 has 13 residues. This chain's CDR3 is CASSFQPGDTQYF. CDR3 sequence (DNA): TGTGCCAGCAGCTTCCAACCCGGAGATACGCAGTATTTT. The full variable domain, in which reference TRBV7-9 and TRBJ2-3 provide the parts outside the CDR3, is DTGVSQNPRHKITKRGQNVTFRCDPISEHNRLYWYRQTLGQGPEFLTYFQNEAQLEKSRLLSDRFSAERPKGSFSTLEIQRTEQGDSAMYLCASSFQPGDTQYFGPGTRLTVL.

About this clonotype itself: A read error is possible here, since a much larger clone lies one base away. The chain joins TRBV5-1 to TRBJ2-7; D is perhaps TRBD1 (5 bases). CDR1 SGHRS and CDR2 YFSETQ come from the germline V gene. This CDR3 has 14 residues. V lost 5 bases to trimming and J lost 3 bases, with 15 bases between them. CDR3 region: CASRAAGIDYEQYF. The DNA of the CDR3 is TGCGCCAGCAGGGCCGCAGGGATCGACTACGAGCAGTACTTC.

The chain has TRBV29-1 and TRBJ2-1; 11 bases are a match to TRBD2. The CDR3 totals 15 residues. Germline V gene lookup returns CDR1 SQVTM and CDR2 ANQGSEA. V dropped 5 bases and J dropped 9; count of bases not matched to a gene: 12. In DNA, the CDR3 is TGCAGCGTTCCACGCACTAGCGGGAGAGAGGCTGAGCAGTTCTTC. Translation gives CSVPRTSGREAEQFF.

With respect to this clonotype: Relative to the germline gene, one junction end is altered; a read error may explain this. V gene TRBV29-1 combines with J gene TRBJ2-3, with 8 positions matching TRBD1. The CDR3 runs to 15 residues. CDR1 is SQVTM and CDR2 is ANQGSEA in the germline V gene. The CDR3 protein is CGAQTGAGSIDTQYF. The CDR3 bases are TGCGGCGCCCAGACAGGGGCGGGTAGCATAGATACGCAGTATTTT.

About this clonotype itself: A junction boundary mismatches the germline segment, possibly from a read error. The chain couples TRBV20-1 to TRBJ2-1, with 8 bases identical to TRBD2. This CDR3 spans 13 amino acids. Germline V gene sequence: CDR1 DFQATT, CDR2 SNEGSKA (reference sequence). CDR3 residues: CSAPGTSVNDQFF. The CDR3 nucleotides are TGCAGTGCCCCCGGGACTAGTGTAAATGATCAGTTCTTC.

Concerning this clonotype: At one end, the junction sequence differs from germline, possibly due to a read error. This chain joins TRBV29-1 and TRBJ1-2; TRBD1 might be the D (5 bases). CDR1 and CDR2 from the germline V gene are SQVTM and ANQGSEA. This CDR3 is built from 10 residues. The CDR3 DNA reads TGCAGCGTAGGAGGGGAAGTCTACACCTTT. Its translation is CSVGGEVYTF.

CDR3 DNA sequence: TGTGCCAGCAGTTATGGGGCGGGGGGCATCGAGCAGTACTTC. Its protein product is CASSYGAGGIEQYF. The chain combines TRBV6-2 or TRBV6-3 with TRBJ2-7; 8 nucleotides agree with TRBD2. V lost 3 bases to trimming and J lost 6 bases; unmatched junction nucleotides: 7. Germline V lookup: CDR1 MNHEY, CDR2 SVGEGT. The CDR3 is 14 amino acids.

The chain has TRBV12-3 or TRBV12-4 and TRBJ1-1; D gene uncertain. V was cut by 6 bases and J by 0 bases, with 14 bases left in between. This CDR3 is 15 amino acids long. CDR3 DNA sequence: TGTGCCAGCAGCTACCGGCGGGAGATGAACACTGAAGCTTTCTTT. As protein: CASSYRREMNTEAFF.

In regard to this clonotype: Its ends do not fully match the called genes, so a read error is possible. This chain connects TRBV6-1 to TRBJ2-6, with 8 nucleotides matching TRBD2. The CDR3 is 19 residues long. Germline values: CDR1 MNHNS, CDR2 SASEGT. As DNA, the CDR3 is TGTGCCAGCACTGAACGGGCGAGCGGGAGTTCGGCGGAGGCCAACGTCCTGACTTTC. Translated: CASTERASGSSAEANVLTF.

The CDR3 DNA sequence: TGCAGAAGCCGCCGGGACACGGTGAGACATGCCAACGTCCTGACTTTC. Encoded protein: CRSRRDTVRHANVLTF. The chain recombines TRBV20-1 with TRBJ2-6; possibly TRBD1 for D (6 bases). This CDR3 has 16 residues. Germline-derived CDR1 and CDR2 are DFQATT and SNEGSKA (reference sequence).

The chain carries TRBV20-1 and TRBJ2-3; D not certain. Germline V gene data show CDR1 as DFQATT and CDR2 as SNEGSKA (reference sequence). The CDR3 runs 15 residues. In DNA, the CDR3 is TGCACTACTGAGCCCCATCAAAGCGCCACAGATACGCAGTATTTT. This translates into CTTEPHQSATDTQYF.

In this sample, this clonotype turned up many times. The rearrangement uses TRBV6-6 and TRBJ2-7; 11 bases align to TRBD2. The CDR3 has 16 amino acids. CDR1 and CDR2 (germline): MNHNY, SVGAGI (reference sequence). The J segment lost 8 bases and the V segment lost 6 bases, leaving 15 bases of the junction unmatched. Here the CDR3 reads CASSQFSGRAVSQQYF. Here the CDR3 DNA reads TGTGCCAGCAGCCAGTTTAGCGGGAGGGCCGTTTCTCAGCAGTACTTC.

The chain joins TRBV29-1 to TRBJ1-1; D ambiguous. In germline, CDR1 is SQVTM, CDR2 ANQGSEA. The CDR3 spans 14 residues. In DNA form, the CDR3 reads TGCGGAGTTGAGTACGGACCTTCGAACACTGAAGCTTTCTTT. This translates into CGVEYGPSNTEAFF.

Points on this clonotype: The germline gene is not matched at one end of the junction; a read error may be the cause. The V and J genes are TRBV20-1 and TRBJ2-1, with D tentatively TRBD2 (6 bases). The CDR3 sequence is 15 residues long. Germline V CDR1 and CDR2: DFQATT, SNEGSKA (reference sequence). The CDR3 DNA sequence: TGCAGTGCTGGGCGAGGGCTAGCGACCTACAATGAGCAATTCTTC. As protein: CSAGRGLATYNEQFF.

About this clonotype itself: The conserved closing phenylalanine or tryptophan is absent in this CDR3, likely reflecting a read error. J is TRBJ2-3 and V is TRBV29-1, with no clear D. Germline loops: CDR1 SQVTM, CDR2 ANQGSEA. This CDR3 comprises 15 residues. V lost 4 bases and J lost 3, with 17 bases in between. CDR3 bases: TGCAGCGTTGGCACTACCTATGTAGCAACAGATACGCAGTATTCT. Translating gives CSVGTTYVATDTQYS.

For this clonotype: Without the conserved terminal phenylalanine or tryptophan, this CDR3 likely stems from a read error. This chain joins TRBV29-1 and TRBJ2-1, with 11 bases that match TRBD2. After removal of 4 bases from V and 8 bases from J, the junction contained 10 bases not matched to a gene. In germline, CDR1 is SQVTM, CDR2 ANQGSEA. The CDR3 has 15 residues. CDR3 protein: CSVARLAGSGDEQFL. In DNA, the CDR3 is TGCAGCGTTGCCCGACTAGCGGGGAGCGGAGATGAGCAGTTCTTA.

The chain joins TRBV20-1 to TRBJ2-7; no firm D call. Trimming took 8 bases from V and 5 from J, leaving 16 bases between them. Per the germline V gene, CDR1 is DFQATT and CDR2 is SNEGSKA (reference sequence). This CDR3 has 12 residues. DNA of the CDR3: TGCAGTTCGAGCGTCAGACCCAACGAGCAGTACTTC. This gives the protein CSSSVRPNEQYF.

At least ten counts were recorded for this clonotype. The chain joins TRBV5-1 to TRBJ2-1; 8 bases align to TRBD1. The CDR3 contains 17 residues. The V segment lost 4 bases and the J segment 4 bases; nucleotides outside the gene matches: 13. Germline CDR1 SGHRS, CDR2 YFSETQ. The CDR3 DNA reads as TGCGCCAGCAGCACACAGGGGGTGACAAGGGGGTACAATGAGCAGTTCTTC. This sequence encodes CASSTQGVTRGYNEQFF.

This clonotype has ten or more counts. The chain couples TRBV6-5 to TRBJ2-1; 10 nucleotides match TRBD2. Germline V gives CDR1 MNHEY, CDR2 SVGAGI. Losses at the gene ends were 6 bases for V and 7 bases for J; bases not matched to a gene: 6. The CDR3 covers 14 residues. The CDR3, as DNA: TGTGCCAGCAGGAAGCGGGAGGGCAGGAATGAGCAGTTCTTC. It is translated as CASRKREGRNEQFF.

In regard to this clonotype: The junction departs from germline at one end; a sequencing error may be responsible. J is TRBJ2-3 and V is TRBV20-1; D tentatively fits TRBD1 or TRBD2 (6 bases each). Germline V gene lookup returns CDR1 DFQATT and CDR2 SNEGSKA (reference sequence). This CDR3 contains 16 residues. The CDR3: CSASVILAEWTDMQYF. The CDR3 nucleotides read TGCAGTGCCTCGGTGATACTAGCAGAATGGACAGATATGCAGTATTTT.

About this clonotype itself: Compared with germline, one end of the junction differs, possibly owing to a read error. The chain combines TRBV12-3 or TRBV12-4 with TRBJ2-4; the match to TRBD2 covers 7 bases. CDR3 size: 17 residues. As DNA, the CDR3 is TGTGCAAGCAGTTTTGAGGGAGGGACGCCGGGGAAAAGCATTCAGTACTTC. Protein sequence: CASSFEGGTPGKSIQYF.

Note on this clonotype: One end of the junction varies from germline; a read error may be responsible. This sequence joins TRBV20-1 and TRBJ2-1; D remains unclear. The CDR3 spans 16 residues. Germline V lookup: CDR1 DFQATT, CDR2 SNEGSKA (reference sequence). The CDR3 here is CNARDMRKAAFNEQFF. In nucleotides, the CDR3 is TGCAATGCTAGAGATATGAGGAAGGCGGCATTCAATGAGCAGTTCTTC.

The chain joins TRBV12-3 or TRBV12-4 to TRBJ2-5; TRBD2 might be the D (7 bases). The CDR3 is 14 amino acids. CDR3 nucleotides: TGTGTCAACAGCTCAACGGGGGGCTTTGAGACCCAGTACTTC. Protein product: CVNSSTGGFETQYF.